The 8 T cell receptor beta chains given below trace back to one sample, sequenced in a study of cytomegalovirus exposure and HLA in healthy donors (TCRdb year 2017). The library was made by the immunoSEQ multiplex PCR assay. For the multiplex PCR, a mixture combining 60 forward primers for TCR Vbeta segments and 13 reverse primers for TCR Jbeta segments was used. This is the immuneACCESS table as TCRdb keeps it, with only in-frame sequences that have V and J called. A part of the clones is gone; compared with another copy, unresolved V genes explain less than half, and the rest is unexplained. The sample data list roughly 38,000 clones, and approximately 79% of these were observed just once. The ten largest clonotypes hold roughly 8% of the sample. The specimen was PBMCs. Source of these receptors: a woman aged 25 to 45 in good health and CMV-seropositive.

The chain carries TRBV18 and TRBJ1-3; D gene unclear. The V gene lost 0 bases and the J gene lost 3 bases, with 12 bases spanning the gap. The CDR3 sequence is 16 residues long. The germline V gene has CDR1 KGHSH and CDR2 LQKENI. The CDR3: CASSPPMAGYGNTIYF. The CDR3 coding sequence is TGTGCCAGCTCACCACCGATGGCAGGTTATGGAAACACCATATATTTT.

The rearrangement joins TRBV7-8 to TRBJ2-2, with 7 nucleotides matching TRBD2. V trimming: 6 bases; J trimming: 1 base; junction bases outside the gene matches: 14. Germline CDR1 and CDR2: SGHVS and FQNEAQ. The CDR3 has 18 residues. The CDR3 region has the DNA TGTGCCAGCAGAAGAAGGGCTAGCGGAGCGAAGAACACCGGGGAGCTGTTTTTT. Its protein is CASRRRASGAKNTGELFF.

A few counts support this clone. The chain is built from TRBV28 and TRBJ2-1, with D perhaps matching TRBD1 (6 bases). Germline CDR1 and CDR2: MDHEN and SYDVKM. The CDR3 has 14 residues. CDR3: CASGGRSSYNEQFF. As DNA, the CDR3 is TGTGCGTCTGGGGGCAGGAGCTCCTACAATGAGCAGTTCTTC.

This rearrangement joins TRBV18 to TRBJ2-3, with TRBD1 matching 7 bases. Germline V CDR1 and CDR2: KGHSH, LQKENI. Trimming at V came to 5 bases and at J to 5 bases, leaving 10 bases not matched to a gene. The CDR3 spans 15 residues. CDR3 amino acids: CASSSDRARRDTQYF. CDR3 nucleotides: TGTGCCAGCTCATCAGACAGGGCGAGGAGAGATACGCAGTATTTT.

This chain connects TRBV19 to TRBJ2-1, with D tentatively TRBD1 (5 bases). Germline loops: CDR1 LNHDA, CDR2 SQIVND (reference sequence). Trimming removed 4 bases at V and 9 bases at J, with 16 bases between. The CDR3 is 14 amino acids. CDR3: CASSTTWDRGEQFF. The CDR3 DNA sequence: TGTGCCAGTAGTACCACCTGGGATAGGGGTGAGCAGTTCTTC.

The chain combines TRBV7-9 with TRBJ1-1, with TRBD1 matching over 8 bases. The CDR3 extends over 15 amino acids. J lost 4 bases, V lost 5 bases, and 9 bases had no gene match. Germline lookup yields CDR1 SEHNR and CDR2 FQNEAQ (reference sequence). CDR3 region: CASSPRLGQATEAFF. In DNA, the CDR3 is TGTGCCAGCAGCCCTCGCCTGGGACAGGCCACTGAAGCTTTCTTT. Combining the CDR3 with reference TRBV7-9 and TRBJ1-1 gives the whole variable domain DTGVSQNPRHKITKRGQNVTFRCDPISEHNRLYWYRQTLGQGPEFLTYFQNEAQLEKSRLLSDRFSAERPKGSFSTLEIQRTEQGDSAMYLCASSPRLGQATEAFFGQGTRLTVV.

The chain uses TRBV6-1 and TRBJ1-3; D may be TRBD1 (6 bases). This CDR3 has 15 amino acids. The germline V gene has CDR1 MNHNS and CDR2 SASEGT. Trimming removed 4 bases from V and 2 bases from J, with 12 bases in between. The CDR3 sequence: CASSAQTGAGNTIYF. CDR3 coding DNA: TGTGCCAGCAGTGCCCAGACAGGAGCTGGAAACACCATATATTTT.

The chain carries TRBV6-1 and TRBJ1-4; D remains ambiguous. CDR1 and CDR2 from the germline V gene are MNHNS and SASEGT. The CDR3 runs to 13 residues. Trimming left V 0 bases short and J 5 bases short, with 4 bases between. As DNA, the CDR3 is TGTGCCAGCAGTGAAGCGTTAAATGAAAAACTGTTTTTT. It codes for CASSEALNEKLFF.